The present TCR beta chain was sequenced within a study of a mutant IDH1 vaccine in newly diagnosed glioma. The wider study: Antecedent treatment encompassed radiotherapy, temozolomide, or their combination; the majority received both. Whole-study findings and limits: Detectable vaccine-induced immune responses arose in 93.3% of patients.

Time point indicated: baseline, week 1 (first vaccination visit). Treatment here: pre-vaccination baseline after standard-of-care therapy. New astrocytomas of WHO grade 3 or 4 that were IDH1-mutant and ATRX-lost were found in the donors. Remarks on this clone: Its antigen is currently unknown.

Measured with immunoSEQ multiplex PCR; TCRdb has only the in-frame clones, and not every one. The sample holds 80,000 to 100,000 clones, over 75% seen once. V shed 4 bases and J 3 bases; nucleotides not matched to a gene: 6. The CDR3 is 16 residues long. Germline-derived CDR1 and CDR2 are SGHRS and YFSETQ. The input for sequencing was PBMCs, taken from a glioma patient treated with radiotherapy, temozolomide or both. The J gene is TRBJ2-5, the V gene TRBV5-1; 13 nucleotides line up with TRBD2. The clonotype was recovered from a man aged 35-49 years with glioma. The CDR3 DNA reads TGCGCCAGCAGCCTCGGCGGACTAGCGGGAGAAGAGACCCAGTACTTC. Its protein product is CASSLGGLAGEETQYF.